This T cell receptor beta chain was recorded in a study of cytomegalovirus exposure and HLA in healthy donors. Study-level findings and limits: Within a later analysis, the majority of CMV-associated TCR beta chains appeared HLA-restricted. TCR beta chains numbering roughly 150 were designated cytomegalovirus-associated. In a later analysis, at a false discovery rate of 0.05, 17,000 or so TCR beta sequences matched HLA alleles.

The PCR ran on 60 Vbeta and 13 Jbeta primers. The method was immunoSEQ multiplex PCR; TCRdb's version includes in-frame clones alone and lacks a portion of them. The sample contains around 160,000 clones, 70% of which appear only once. CDR3 size: 15 residues. CDR1 and CDR2 from the germline V gene are MGHDK and SYGVNS. V lost 5 bases, J lost 2 bases, and 5 bases stayed unmatched. Comment on this clone: The antigen remains undetermined.

Material for sequencing was PBMCs. The clonotype originates from a young man in good health and CMV-seropositive. V is TRBV25-1 and J is TRBJ2-5, with TRBD2 identical over 10 bases. CDR3 sequence (DNA): TGTGCCAGCAGTCCCCGGACTAGCGGACAAGAGACCCAGTACTTC. Translated: CASSPRTSGQETQYF.